Each of the 13 T cell receptor beta chains below was sequenced from the same sample in a study of blood T cell repertoires in COVID-19. Data came from immunoSEQ multiplex PCR; TCRdb stores just in-frame clones and leaves some out. This sample has about 200,000 clones, with around 82% found just once. Source material: peripheral blood. The receptors stem from a woman in her 70s with acute or convalescent COVID-19.

This chain joins TRBV7-9 and TRBJ2-5; 13 nucleotides line up with TRBD2. The junction had 7 bases not matched to a gene; V was cut back by 5 bases and J by 4 bases. The CDR3 has 16 amino acids. Germline values: CDR1 SEHNR, CDR2 FQNEAQ (reference sequence). Here the CDR3 DNA reads TGTGCCAGCAGCGCGCGACTAGCGGGGGGAGCAGAGACCCAGTACTTC. This translates into CASSARLAGGAETQYF. Complete variable domain (other parts from reference TRBV7-9 and TRBJ2-5): DTGVSQNPRHKITKRGQNVTFRCDPISEHNRLYWYRQTLGQGPEFLTYFQNEAQLEKSRLLSDRFSAERPKGSFSTLEIQRTEQGDSAMYLCASSARLAGGAETQYFGPGTRLLVL.

The CDR3 region is CATRGGDSTDTQYF. The CDR3 bases are TGTGCCACGCGGGGCGGGGACTCCACAGATACGCAGTATTTT. The chain carries TRBV24-1 and TRBJ2-3; maybe TRBD2 (6 bases). The CDR3 sequence is 14 residues long. V was clipped by 10 bases and J by 2 bases, with 15 bases between them. From germline, CDR1 is KGHDR and CDR2 SFDVKD.

The J gene is TRBJ1-5, the V gene TRBV18; a possible D gene is TRBD1 (5 bases). Germline loops: CDR1 KGHSH, CDR2 LQKENI. The V end lost 0 bases, the J end lost 7 bases, and 19 bases lay between the germline ends. The CDR3 sequence is 17 residues long. CDR3 region: CASSPPSIGGGQQPQHF. The CDR3 DNA is TGTGCCAGCTCACCACCTTCTATCGGGGGAGGACAACAGCCCCAGCATTTT.

On this clone: The junction does not match germline at one end; this may be a read error. V is TRBV7-2 and J is TRBJ2-1, with a weak D call TRBD1 (6 bases). The V gene's germline CDR1 is SGHTA and CDR2 FQGNSA. CDR3 length: 16 amino acids. CDR3: CASTLRGTAASGEQFF. The CDR3 nucleotides read TGTGCCAGCACCTTAAGGGGGACCGCCGCCTCGGGTGAGCAGTTCTTC. Variable domain in full (rest from reference TRBV7-2 and TRBJ2-1): GAGVSQSPSNKVTEKGKDVELRCDPISGHTALYWYRQSLGQGLEFLIYFQGNSAPDKSGLPSDRFSAERTGGSVSTLTIQRTQQEDSAVYLCASTLRGTAASGEQFFGPGTRLTVL.

The chain combines TRBV4-1 with TRBJ2-7; the D gene is possibly TRBD1 (6 bases). The CDR3 is made up of 14 amino acids. Trimming pared 3 bases from V and 0 bases from J, leaving 9 bases between. Germline CDR1 and CDR2: MGHRA and YSYEKL. In DNA, the CDR3 is TGCGCCAGCAGCCAGACGGACAGCTCCTACGAGCAGTACTTC. It codes for CASSQTDSSYEQYF.

The chain carries TRBV24-1 and TRBJ2-3; 7 bases are a match to TRBD1. Germline-derived CDR1 and CDR2 are KGHDR and SFDVKD. CDR3 size: 17 residues. V shed 4 bases and J 1 base; nucleotides not matched to a gene: 10. CDR3 in DNA: TGTGCCACCAGTGACTACCCAGGGGGTTGGGGCACAGATACGCAGTATTTT. It specifies CATSDYPGGWGTDTQYF.

CDR3 protein: CASRSGPTVPGLTDTQYF. The CDR3 region has the DNA TGTGCCAGCCGCTCCGGACCAACGGTTCCGGGGTTGACAGATACGCAGTATTTT. The genes are TRBV7-8 and TRBJ2-3; D possibly corresponds to TRBD2 (5 bases). CDR3 length: 18 residues. Germline V gene sequence: CDR1 SGHVS, CDR2 FQNEAQ. The germline V and J ends were trimmed by 8 bases and 3 bases, with 27 bases remaining between them.

The chain's CDR3 is CASSQGAGGTEAFF. DNA for the CDR3: TGTGCCAGCAGCCAAGGGGCAGGGGGCACTGAAGCTTTCTTT. The V call is TRBV3-1 (or the pseudogene TRBV3-2), the J call TRBJ1-1; 7 nucleotides align to TRBD1. CDR1 and CDR2 (germline): LGHDT, YNNKEL (reference sequence). CDR3 length: 14 amino acids. V lost 1 base to trimming and J lost 4 bases; unmatched junction nucleotides: 3.

The gene calls are TRBV5-1 and TRBJ1-3, with 9 bases identical to TRBD1. V was clipped by 4 bases and J by 0 bases; unmatched bases: 14. CDR3 size: 19 residues. Germline loops: CDR1 SGHRS, CDR2 YFSETQ. CDR3 sequence reads: CASSPRGIPTGGSGNTIYF. CDR3 bases: TGCGCCAGCAGCCCGAGGGGCATCCCGACAGGGGGCTCTGGAAACACCATATATTTT.

The V gene is TRBV24-1, the J gene TRBJ2-2; TRBD1 aligns across 7 bases. The junction had 8 bases not matched to a gene; V was cut back by 10 bases and J by 4 bases. The CDR3 contains 14 residues. Germline CDR1 is KGHDR and CDR2 is SFDVKD. The DNA of the CDR3 is TGTGCCACAAGACAGGGTAGGGGCACCGGGGAGCTGTTTTTT. Its protein is CATRQGRGTGELFF.

This chain connects TRBV18 to TRBJ2-7; 10 bases agree with TRBD1. CDR1 and CDR2 (germline): KGHSH, LQKENI. The CDR3 loop spans 14 amino acids. Germline trimming cut 8 bases from V and 1 base from J; bases unmatched to any gene: 5. CDR3 bases: TGTGCCAGCACAAGACAGGGGGCTTCCTACGAGCAGTACTTC. It translates to CASTRQGASYEQYF.

The rearrangement links TRBV6-5 to TRBJ1-5; D remains ambiguous. CDR1 and CDR2 from the germline V gene are MNHEY and SVGAGI. This CDR3 has 15 amino acids. V was trimmed by 0 bases and J by 3 bases, leaving 9 bases between them. The CDR3 reads CASSYSEDNNQPQHF. CDR3 sequence (DNA): TGTGCCAGCAGTTACTCTGAGGATAACAATCAGCCCCAGCATTTT.

The V gene is TRBV18, the J gene TRBJ2-7; TRBD1 agrees at 7 bases. After removal of 0 bases from V and 4 bases from J, the junction contained 3 bases not matched to a gene. Germline CDR1 KGHSH, CDR2 LQKENI. CDR3 length: 14 residues. The CDR3 DNA follows: TGTGCCAGCTCACCACCCGGACAGGCGTACGAGCAGTACTTC. Amino acid sequence: CASSPPGQAYEQYF.